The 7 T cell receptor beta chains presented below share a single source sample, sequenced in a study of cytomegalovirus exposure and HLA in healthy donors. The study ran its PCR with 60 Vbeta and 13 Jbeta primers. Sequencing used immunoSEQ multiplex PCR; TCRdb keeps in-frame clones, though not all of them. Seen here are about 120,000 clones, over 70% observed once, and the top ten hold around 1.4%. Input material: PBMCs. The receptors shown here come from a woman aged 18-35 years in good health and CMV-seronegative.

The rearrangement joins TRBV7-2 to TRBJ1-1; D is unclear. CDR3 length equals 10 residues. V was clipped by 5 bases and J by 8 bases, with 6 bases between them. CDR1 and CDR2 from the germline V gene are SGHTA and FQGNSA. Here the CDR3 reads CASSLVEAFF. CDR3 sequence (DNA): TGTGCCAGCAGCCTCGTGGAAGCTTTCTTT.

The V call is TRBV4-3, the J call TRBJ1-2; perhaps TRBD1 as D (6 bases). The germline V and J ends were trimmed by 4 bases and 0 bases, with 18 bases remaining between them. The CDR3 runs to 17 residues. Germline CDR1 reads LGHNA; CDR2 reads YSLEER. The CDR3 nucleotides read TGCGCCAGCAGCCCTCGCCGGGGGGCCTCAGCTAACTATGGCTACACCTTC. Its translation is CASSPRRGASANYGYTF.

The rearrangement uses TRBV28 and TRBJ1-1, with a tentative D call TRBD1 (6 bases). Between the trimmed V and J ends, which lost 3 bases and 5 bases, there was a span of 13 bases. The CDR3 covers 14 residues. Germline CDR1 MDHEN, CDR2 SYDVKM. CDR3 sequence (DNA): TGTGCCAGCAGTTTTTTACAGGGTAGGACTGAAGCTTTCTTT. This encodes CASSFLQGRTEAFF.

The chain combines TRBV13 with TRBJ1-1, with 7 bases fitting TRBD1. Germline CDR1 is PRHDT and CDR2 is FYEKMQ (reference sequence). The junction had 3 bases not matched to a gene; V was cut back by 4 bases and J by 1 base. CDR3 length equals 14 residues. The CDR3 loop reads CASSSRGWNTEAFF. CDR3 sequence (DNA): TGTGCCAGCAGCTCCAGGGGGTGGAACACTGAAGCTTTCTTT.

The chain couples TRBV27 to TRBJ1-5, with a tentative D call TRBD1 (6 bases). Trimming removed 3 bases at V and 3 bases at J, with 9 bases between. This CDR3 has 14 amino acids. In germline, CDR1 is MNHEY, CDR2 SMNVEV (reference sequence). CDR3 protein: CASSLRGFNQPQHF. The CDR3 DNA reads TGTGCCAGCAGTTTGAGGGGGTTCAATCAGCCCCAGCATTTT.

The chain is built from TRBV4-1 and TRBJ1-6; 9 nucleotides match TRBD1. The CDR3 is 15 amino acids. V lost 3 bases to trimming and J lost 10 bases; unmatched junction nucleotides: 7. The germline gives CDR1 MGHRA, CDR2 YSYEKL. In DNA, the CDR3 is TGCGCCAGCAGCCATGGACAGGGGTTGATCTCACCCCTCCACTTT. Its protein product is CASSHGQGLISPLHF.

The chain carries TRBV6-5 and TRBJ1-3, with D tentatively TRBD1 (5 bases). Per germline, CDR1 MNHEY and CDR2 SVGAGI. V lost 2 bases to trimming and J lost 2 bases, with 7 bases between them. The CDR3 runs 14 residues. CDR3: CASSYAGAGNTIYF. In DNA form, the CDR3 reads TGTGCCAGCAGTTACGCGGGGGCTGGAAACACCATATATTTT.